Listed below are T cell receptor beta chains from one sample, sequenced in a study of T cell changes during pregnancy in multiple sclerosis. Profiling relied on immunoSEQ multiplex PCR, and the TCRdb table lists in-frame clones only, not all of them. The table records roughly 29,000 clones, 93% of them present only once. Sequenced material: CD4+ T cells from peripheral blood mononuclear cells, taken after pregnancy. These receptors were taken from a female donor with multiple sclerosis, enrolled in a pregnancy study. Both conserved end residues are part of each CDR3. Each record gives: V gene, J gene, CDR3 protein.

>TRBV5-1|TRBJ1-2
CASSWDGQGGGYTF
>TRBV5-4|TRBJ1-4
CASSLQGATEKLFF
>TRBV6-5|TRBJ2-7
CASRGQPGTYEQYF
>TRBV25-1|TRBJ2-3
CASSETRPVLTDTQYF
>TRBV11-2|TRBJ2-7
CASSSLAGGRFGSSYEQYF
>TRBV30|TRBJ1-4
CAWSGGTGNEKLFF
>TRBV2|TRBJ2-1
CASSGDSYNEQFF
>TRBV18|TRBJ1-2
CASSPRAGNYGYTF
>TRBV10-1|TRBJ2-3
CVSLAGHASTDTQYF
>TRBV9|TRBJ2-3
CASSVGLASSDTQYF
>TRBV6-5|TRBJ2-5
CASSYSATSGAETQYF
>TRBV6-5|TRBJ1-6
CASTRGTGGSPLHF
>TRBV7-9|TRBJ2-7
CASSFKVSRAAGENYEQYF
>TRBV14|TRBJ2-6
CASSPGTGRSGANVLTF
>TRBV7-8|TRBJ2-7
CASRGLAGSAPYEQYF
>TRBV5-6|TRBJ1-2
CASSPKTGNYGYTF
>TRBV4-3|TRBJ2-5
CASSPGLRNRETQYF
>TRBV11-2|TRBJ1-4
CASSSSIGGTNEKLFF
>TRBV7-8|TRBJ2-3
CASSLGLAGGPSTDTQYF
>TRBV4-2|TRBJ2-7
CASSQARLLDEQYF
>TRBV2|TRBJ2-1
CASSDPSGGNEQFF
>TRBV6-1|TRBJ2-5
CASSGGGIQETQYF
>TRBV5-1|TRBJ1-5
CASSYQDQPQHF
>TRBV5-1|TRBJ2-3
CASSLGGLSSTDTQYF
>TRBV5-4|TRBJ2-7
CASSFSPLSGGDEQYF
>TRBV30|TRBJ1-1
CAWRRGRVTEAFF
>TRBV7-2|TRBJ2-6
CASSLGGSGANVLTF
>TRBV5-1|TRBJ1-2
CASSLEGTGDYGYTF
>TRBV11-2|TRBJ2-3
CASSLVGAGMADTQYF
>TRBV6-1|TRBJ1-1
CASSEFFGGITEAFF
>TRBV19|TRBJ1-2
CASSIVTGLMNGYTF
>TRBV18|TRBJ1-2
CASSPAERGNYGYTF
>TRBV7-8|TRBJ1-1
CASSLLVFGVGNTEAFF
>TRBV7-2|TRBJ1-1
CASSFERWTTEAFF
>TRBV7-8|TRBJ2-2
CASTRSRTGLRSAGELFF
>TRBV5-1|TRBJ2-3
CASSLFGSGGHKSTDTQYF
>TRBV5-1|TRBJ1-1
CASSFSTDTEAFF
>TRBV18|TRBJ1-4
CASSPPGTGPNEKLFF
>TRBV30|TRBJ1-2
CAWSLTGDHGYTF
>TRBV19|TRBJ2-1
CASTGRALYNEQFF
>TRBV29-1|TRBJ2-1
CSVRQEPSSEQFF
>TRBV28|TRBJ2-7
CASERTPGGGGEQYF
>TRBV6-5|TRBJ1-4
CASSPPTGKLFF
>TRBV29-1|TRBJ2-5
CSVGFFGSGSKETQYF
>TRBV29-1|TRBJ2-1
CSVEDRQGSYNEQFF
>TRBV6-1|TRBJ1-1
CASREFSEAFF
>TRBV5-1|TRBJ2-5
CASSLGDYSQETQYF
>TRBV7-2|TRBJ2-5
CASSLALQGTQETQYF
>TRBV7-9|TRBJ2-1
CASSLGAWNNEQFF
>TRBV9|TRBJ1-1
CASSVPERGGNTEAFF
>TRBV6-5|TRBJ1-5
CASSYRGQGNQPQHF
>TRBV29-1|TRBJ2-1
CSVEVTGVVSGEQFF
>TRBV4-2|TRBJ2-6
CASSQDEVRQRANVLTF
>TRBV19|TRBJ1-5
CASSIMVQSNQPQHF
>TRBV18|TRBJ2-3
CASSDRLDGTDTQYF
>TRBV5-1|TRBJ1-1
CASSLGGVWGAAFF